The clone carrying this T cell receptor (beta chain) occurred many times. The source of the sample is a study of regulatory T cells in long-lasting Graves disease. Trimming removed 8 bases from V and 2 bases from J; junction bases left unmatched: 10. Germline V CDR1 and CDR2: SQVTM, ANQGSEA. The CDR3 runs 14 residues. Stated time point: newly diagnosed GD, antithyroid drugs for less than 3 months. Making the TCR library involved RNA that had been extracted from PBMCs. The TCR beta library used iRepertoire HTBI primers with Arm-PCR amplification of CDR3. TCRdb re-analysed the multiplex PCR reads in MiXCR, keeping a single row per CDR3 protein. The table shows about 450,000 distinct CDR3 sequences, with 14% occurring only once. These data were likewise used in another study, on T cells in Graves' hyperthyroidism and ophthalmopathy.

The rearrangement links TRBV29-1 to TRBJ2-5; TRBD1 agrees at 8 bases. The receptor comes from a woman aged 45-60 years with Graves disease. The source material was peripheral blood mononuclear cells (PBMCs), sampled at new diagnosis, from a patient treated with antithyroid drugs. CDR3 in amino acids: CSPPPTGEQETQYF. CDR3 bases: TGCAGCCCCCCCCCGACAGGGGAACAAGAGACCCAGTACTTC.